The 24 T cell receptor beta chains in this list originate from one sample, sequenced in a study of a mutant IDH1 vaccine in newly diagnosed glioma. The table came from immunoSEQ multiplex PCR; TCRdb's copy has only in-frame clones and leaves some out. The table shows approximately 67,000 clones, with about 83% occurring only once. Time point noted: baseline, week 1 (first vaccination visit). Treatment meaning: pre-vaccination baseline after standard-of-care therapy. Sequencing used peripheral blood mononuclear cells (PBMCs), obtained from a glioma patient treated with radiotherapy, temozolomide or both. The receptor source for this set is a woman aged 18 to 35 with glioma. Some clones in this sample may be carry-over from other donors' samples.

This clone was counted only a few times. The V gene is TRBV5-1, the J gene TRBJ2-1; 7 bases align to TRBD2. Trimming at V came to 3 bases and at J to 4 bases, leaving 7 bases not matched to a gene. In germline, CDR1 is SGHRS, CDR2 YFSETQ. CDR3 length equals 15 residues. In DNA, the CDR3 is TGCGCCAGCAGCTCATCTAGCGGAGTTTACAATGAGCAGTTCTTC. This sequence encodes CASSSSSGVYNEQFF.

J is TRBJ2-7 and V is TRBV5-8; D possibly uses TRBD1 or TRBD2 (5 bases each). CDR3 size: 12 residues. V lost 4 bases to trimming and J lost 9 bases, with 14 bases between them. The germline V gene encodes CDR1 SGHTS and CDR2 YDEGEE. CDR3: CASSKDTAGQYF. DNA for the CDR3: TGTGCCAGCAGCAAGGACACCGCGGGGCAGTACTTC.

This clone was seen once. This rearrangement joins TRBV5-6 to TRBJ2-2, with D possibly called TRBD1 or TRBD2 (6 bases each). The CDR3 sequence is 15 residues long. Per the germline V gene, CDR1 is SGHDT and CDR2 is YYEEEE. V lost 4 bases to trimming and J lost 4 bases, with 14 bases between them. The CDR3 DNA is TGTGCCAGCAGCCGACGCCGGGGGCCCACCGGGGAGCTGTTTTTT. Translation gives CASSRRRGPTGELFF. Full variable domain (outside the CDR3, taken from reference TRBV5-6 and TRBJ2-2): DAGVTQSPTHLIKTRGQQVTLRCSPKSGHDTVSWYQQALGQGPQFIFQYYEEEERQRGNFPDRFSGHQFPNYSSELNVNALLLGDSALYLCASSRRRGPTGELFFGEGSRLTVL.

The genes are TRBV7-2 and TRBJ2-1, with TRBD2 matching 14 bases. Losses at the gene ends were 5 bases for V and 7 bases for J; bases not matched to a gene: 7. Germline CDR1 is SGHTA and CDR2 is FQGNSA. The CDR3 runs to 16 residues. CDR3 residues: CASSPPTSGGGNEQFF. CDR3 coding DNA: TGTGCCAGCAGCCCCCCGACTAGCGGGGGGGGTAATGAGCAGTTCTTC.

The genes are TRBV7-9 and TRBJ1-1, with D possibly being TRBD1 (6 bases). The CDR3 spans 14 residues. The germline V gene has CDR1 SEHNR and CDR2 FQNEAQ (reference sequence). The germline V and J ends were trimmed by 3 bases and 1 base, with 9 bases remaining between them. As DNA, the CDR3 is TGTGCCAGCAGCTTCGGAGGGGGGAACACTGAAGCTTTCTTT. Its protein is CASSFGGGNTEAFF.

The CDR3 DNA reads TGTGCCTGGGCCCCCTTAGCGGGAGGCTACGAGCAGTACTTC. Translation gives CAWAPLAGGYEQYF. The V call is TRBV30, the J call TRBJ2-7; 10 bases agree with TRBD2. Germline V gene lookup returns CDR1 GTSNPN and CDR2 SVGIG (reference sequence). This CDR3 has 14 residues. V gave up 5 bases and J gave up 3 bases; unmatched junction bases: 7.

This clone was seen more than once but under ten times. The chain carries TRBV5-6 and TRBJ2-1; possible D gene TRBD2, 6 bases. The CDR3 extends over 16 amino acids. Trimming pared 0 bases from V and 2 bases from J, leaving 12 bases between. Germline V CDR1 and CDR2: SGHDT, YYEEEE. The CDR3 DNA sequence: TGTGCCAGCAGCTTGGCCCCCGCGGGACCCTACAATGAGCAGTTCTTC. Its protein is CASSLAPAGPYNEQFF.

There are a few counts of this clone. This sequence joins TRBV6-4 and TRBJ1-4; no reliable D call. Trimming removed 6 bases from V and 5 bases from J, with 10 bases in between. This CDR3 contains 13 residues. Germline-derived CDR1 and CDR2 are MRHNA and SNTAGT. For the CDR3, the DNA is TGTGCCAGCAGCGCCCAGCTAAATGAAAAACTGTTTTTT. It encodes CASSAQLNEKLFF.

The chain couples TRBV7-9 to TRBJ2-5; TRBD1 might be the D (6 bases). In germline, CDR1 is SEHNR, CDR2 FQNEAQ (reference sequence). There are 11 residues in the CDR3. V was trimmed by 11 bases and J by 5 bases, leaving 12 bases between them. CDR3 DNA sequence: TGTGCCGCGCAGGGGCAGGAGACCCAGTACTTC. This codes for CAAQGQETQYF.

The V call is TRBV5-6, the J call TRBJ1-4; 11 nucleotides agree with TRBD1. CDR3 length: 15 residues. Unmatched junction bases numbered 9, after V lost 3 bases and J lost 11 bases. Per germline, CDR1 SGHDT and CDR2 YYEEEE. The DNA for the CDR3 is TGTGCCAGCAGCTCACGGACAGGGGGCCGAGGGAAACTGTTTTTT. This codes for CASSSRTGGRGKLFF.

CDR3 amino acids: CASTSLAANYGYTF. In nucleotides, the CDR3 is TGTGCCAGCACCTCTCTCGCAGCCAACTATGGCTACACCTTC. This chain joins TRBV7-2 and TRBJ1-2, with D unresolved. The CDR3 is made up of 14 amino acids. CDR1 SGHTA and CDR2 FQGNSA come from the germline V gene. The ends were cut back, 7 bases at V and 2 bases at J, with 14 bases in the middle.

The CDR3 spells CASSQARGLNEKLFF. CDR3 nucleotides: TGCGCCAGCAGCCAGGCAAGGGGCCTTAATGAAAAACTGTTTTTT. The V call is TRBV5-1, the J call TRBJ1-4; possibly TRBD1 for D (5 bases). This CDR3 has 15 amino acids. CDR1 is SGHRS and CDR2 is YFSETQ in the germline V gene. With 4 bases removed from V and 4 bases from J, the gap between germline ends came to 14 bases.

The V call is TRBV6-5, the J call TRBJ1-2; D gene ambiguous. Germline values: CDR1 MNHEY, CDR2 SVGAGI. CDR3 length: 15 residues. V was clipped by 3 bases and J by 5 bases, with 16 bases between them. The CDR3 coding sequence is TGTGCCAGCAGTTATTCAGGACGCTCAGCATATGGCTACACCTTC. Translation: CASSYSGRSAYGYTF.

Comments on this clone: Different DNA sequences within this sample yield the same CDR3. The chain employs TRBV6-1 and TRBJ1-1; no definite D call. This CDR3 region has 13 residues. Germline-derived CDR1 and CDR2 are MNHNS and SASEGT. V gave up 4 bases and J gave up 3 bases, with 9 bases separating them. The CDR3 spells CASSAGRDTEAFF. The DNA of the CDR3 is TGTGCCAGCAGTGCTGGTCGGGACACTGAAGCTTTCTTT.

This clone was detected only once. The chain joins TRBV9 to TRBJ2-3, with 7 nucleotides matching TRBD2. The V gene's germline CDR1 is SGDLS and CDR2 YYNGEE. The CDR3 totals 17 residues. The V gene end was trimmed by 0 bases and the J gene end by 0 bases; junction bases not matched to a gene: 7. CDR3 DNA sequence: TGTGCCAGCAGCGTAGAGGGGACTACCCGAAGCACAGATACGCAGTATTTT. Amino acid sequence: CASSVEGTTRSTDTQYF.

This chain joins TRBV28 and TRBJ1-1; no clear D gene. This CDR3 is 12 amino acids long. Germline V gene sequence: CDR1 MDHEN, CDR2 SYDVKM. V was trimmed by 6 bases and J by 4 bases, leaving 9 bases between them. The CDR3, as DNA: TGTGCCAGCAGCTATCCTGCCACTGAAGCTTTCTTT. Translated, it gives CASSYPATEAFF. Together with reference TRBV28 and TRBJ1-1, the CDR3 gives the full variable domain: DVKVTQSSRYLVKRTGEKVFLECVQDMDHENMFWYRQDPGLGLRLIYFSYDVKMKEKGDIPEGYSVSREKKERFSLILESASTNQTSMYLCASSYPATEAFFGQGTRLTVV.

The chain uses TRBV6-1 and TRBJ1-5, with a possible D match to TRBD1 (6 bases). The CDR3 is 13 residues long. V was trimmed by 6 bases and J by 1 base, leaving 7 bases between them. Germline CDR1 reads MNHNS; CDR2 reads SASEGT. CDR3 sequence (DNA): TGTGCCAGCAGCGGGACAAGCAATCAGCCCCAGCATTTT. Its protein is CASSGTSNQPQHF.

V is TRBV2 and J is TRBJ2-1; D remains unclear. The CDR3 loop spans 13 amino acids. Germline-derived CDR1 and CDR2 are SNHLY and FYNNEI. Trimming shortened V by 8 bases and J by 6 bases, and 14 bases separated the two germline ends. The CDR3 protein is CASGKTWSNEQFF. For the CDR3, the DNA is TGTGCCAGCGGAAAGACTTGGTCCAATGAGCAGTTCTTC.

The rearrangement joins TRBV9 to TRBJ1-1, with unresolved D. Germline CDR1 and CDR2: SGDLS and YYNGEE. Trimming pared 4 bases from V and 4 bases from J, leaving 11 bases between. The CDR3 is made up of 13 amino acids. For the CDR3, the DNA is TGTGCCAGCAGCCAAAGTGGTTCCACTGAAGCTTTCTTT. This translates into CASSQSGSTEAFF.

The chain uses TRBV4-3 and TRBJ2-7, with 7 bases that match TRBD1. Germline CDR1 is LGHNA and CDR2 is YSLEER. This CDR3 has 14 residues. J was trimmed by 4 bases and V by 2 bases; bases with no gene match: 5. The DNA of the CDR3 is TGCGCCAGCAGCCAATACAGGGGACCTTACGAGCAGTACTTC. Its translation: CASSQYRGPYEQYF.

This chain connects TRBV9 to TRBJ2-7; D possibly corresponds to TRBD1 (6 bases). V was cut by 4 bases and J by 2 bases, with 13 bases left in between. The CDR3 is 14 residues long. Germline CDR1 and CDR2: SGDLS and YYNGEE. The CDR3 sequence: CASSPTAGAYEQYF. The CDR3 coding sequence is TGTGCCAGCAGCCCCACCGCAGGGGCCTACGAGCAGTACTTC.

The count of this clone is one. The chain's CDR3 is CASSLGFGGLKEQYF. CDR3 DNA sequence: TGTGCCAGCAGCTTGGGATTCGGAGGTCTAAAAGAGCAGTACTTC. This sequence joins TRBV5-6 and TRBJ2-7; possible D gene TRBD2, 5 bases. The CDR3 runs to 15 residues. CDR1 is SGHDT and CDR2 is YYEEEE in the germline V gene. Between the trimmed V and J ends, which lost 0 bases and 7 bases, there was a span of 17 bases.

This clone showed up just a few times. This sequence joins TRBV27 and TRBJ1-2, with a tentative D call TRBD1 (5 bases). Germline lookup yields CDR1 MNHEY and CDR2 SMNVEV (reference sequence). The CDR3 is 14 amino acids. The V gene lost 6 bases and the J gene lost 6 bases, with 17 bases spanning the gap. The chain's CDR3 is CASSTDTYGDGYTF. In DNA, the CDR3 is TGTGCCAGCAGCACGGACACATACGGGGATGGCTACACCTTC.

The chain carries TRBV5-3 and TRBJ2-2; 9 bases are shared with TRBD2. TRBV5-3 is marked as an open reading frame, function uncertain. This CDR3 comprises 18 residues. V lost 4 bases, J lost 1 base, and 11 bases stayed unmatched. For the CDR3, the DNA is TGTGCCAGAAGCCCGGACCCCGTGACTAGCGGGAACACCGGGGAGCTGTTTTTT. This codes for CARSPDPVTSGNTGELFF.